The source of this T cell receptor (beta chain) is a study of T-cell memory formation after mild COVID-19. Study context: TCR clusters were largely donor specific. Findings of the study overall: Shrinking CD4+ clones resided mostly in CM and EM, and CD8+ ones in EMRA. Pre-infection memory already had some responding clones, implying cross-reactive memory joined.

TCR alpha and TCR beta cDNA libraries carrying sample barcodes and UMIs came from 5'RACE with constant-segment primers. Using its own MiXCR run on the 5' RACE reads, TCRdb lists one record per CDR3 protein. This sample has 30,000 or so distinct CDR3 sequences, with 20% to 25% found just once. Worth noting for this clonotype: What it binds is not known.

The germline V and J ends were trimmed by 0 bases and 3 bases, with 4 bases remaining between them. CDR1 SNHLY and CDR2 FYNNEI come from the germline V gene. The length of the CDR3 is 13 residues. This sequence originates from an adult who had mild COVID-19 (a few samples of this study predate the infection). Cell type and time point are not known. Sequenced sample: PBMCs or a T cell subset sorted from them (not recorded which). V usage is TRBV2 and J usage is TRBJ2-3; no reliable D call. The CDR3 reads CASSEALTDTQYF. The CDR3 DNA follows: TGTGCCAGCAGTGAAGCGCTAACAGATACGCAGTATTTT.